Listed here are 26 T cell receptor beta chains from one sample, sequenced in a study of control samples from healthy donors and cancer patients. Sequencing used immunoSEQ multiplex PCR; TCRdb keeps in-frame clones, though not all of them. The table includes about 150,000 clones, around 94% detected once. The sample consisted of PBMCs. The receptors come from a man aged 55-75 years with colorectal cancer.

The CDR3 bases are TGTGCCAGCAGTTACACCAGGTATAGCAATCAGCCCCAGCATTTT. It encodes CASSYTRYSNQPQHF. The chain has TRBV6-5 and TRBJ1-5; D call uncertain. This CDR3 is 15 amino acids long. CDR1 MNHEY and CDR2 SVGAGI come from the germline V gene. Trimming cost V 2 bases and J 0 bases, with 8 bases left between them.

J is TRBJ1-6 and V is TRBV19; D call uncertain. Per germline, CDR1 LNHDA and CDR2 SQIVND (reference sequence). Trimming removed 3 bases at V and 7 bases at J, with 13 bases between. The CDR3 spans 15 residues. DNA of the CDR3: TGTGCCAGTAGTATTGCGGTGGCGGGGAATTCACCCCTCCACTTT. Amino acids: CASSIAVAGNSPLHF.

The chain carries TRBV10-3 and TRBJ2-3; tentatively, D is TRBD1 (6 bases). The CDR3 loop spans 11 amino acids. Germline V CDR1 and CDR2: ENHRY, SYGVKD. The chain's CDR3 is CAGQTTDTQYF. As DNA, the CDR3 is TGTGCAGGACAGACGACAGATACGCAGTATTTT.

This rearrangement joins TRBV2 to TRBJ1-4; tentative D call: TRBD1 (5 bases). The V and J ends lost 6 bases and 10 bases respectively, with 12 bases between them. CDR1 is SNHLY and CDR2 is FYNNEI in the germline V gene. This CDR3 comprises 12 residues. The CDR3 DNA reads TGTGCCAGCAGGGAGGTTAGGGGAAAACTGTTTTTT. Protein product: CASREVRGKLFF.

The chain employs TRBV3-1 (or the pseudogene TRBV3-2) and TRBJ1-1; D is possibly TRBD1 (5 bases). The CDR3 covers 16 residues. CDR1 LGHDT and CDR2 YNNKEL come from the germline V gene (reference sequence). The ends were cut back, 4 bases at V and 0 bases at J, with 15 bases in the middle. CDR3 sequence reads: CASSLRRGEMNTEAFF. The CDR3 region has the DNA TGTGCCAGCAGCCTTCGCCGGGGGGAAATGAACACTGAAGCTTTCTTT.

The chain employs TRBV4-1 and TRBJ1-5; D call uncertain. The length of the CDR3 is 15 residues. V was clipped by 1 base and J by 3 bases, with 10 bases between them. In germline, CDR1 is MGHRA, CDR2 YSYEKL. The CDR3 sequence: CASSQVGTINQPQHF. CDR3 in DNA: TGCGCCAGCAGCCAAGTTGGCACCATCAATCAGCCCCAGCATTTT.

The chain employs TRBV18 and TRBJ2-7, with TRBD1 matching 8 bases. V lost 3 bases to trimming and J lost 7 bases; unmatched junction nucleotides: 11. Germline CDR1 KGHSH, CDR2 LQKENI. The CDR3 spans 15 residues. This CDR3 reads CASSPVRTGSEEQYF. Written as DNA, the CDR3 is TGTGCCAGCTCACCGGTGCGGACAGGGTCTGAAGAGCAGTACTTC.

The J gene is TRBJ1-6, the V gene TRBV5-4; D call uncertain. Per germline, CDR1 SGHNT and CDR2 YYREEE (reference sequence). The CDR3 contains 15 residues. The V gene lost 0 bases and the J gene lost 5 bases, with 9 bases spanning the gap. The CDR3 coding sequence is TGTGCCAGCAGCTTGGGGCGTTCTAATAATTCACCCCTCCACTTT. Encoded protein: CASSLGRSNNSPLHF.

This rearrangement joins TRBV19 to TRBJ1-2, with D tentatively TRBD1 (5 bases). The CDR3 runs 15 residues. Germline V gene sequence: CDR1 LNHDA, CDR2 SQIVND (reference sequence). The ends were cut back, 3 bases at V and 0 bases at J, with 11 bases in the middle. The CDR3 nucleotides read TGTGCCAGTAGTATCTTGGGCAGGGCTAACTATGGCTACACCTTC. Protein sequence: CASSILGRANYGYTF.

The chain has TRBV5-1 and TRBJ1-2; TRBD1 might be the D (5 bases). The CDR3 has 13 amino acids. Germline V gene data show CDR1 as SGHRS and CDR2 as YFSETQ. With 4 bases removed from V and 6 bases from J, the gap between germline ends came to 13 bases. The CDR3 DNA reads TGCGCCAGCAGCCCCGGGACCGATGATGGCTACACCTTC. As protein: CASSPGTDDGYTF.

This chain uses TRBV5-1 with TRBJ2-6, with D possibly being TRBD2 (5 bases). CDR1 SGHRS and CDR2 YFSETQ come from the germline V gene. Trimming took 0 bases from V and 3 from J, leaving 7 bases between them. The length of the CDR3 is 15 residues. The CDR3 loop reads CASSLESGGANVLTF. The CDR3 region has the DNA TGCGCCAGCAGCTTGGAAAGCGGTGGGGCCAACGTCCTGACTTTC.

V gene TRBV6-2 or TRBV6-3 combines with J gene TRBJ2-5, with D possibly being TRBD2 (6 bases). Germline V gene sequence: CDR1 MNHEY, CDR2 SVGEGT. V was pared by 0 bases and J by 0 bases, with 8 bases between. CDR3 length equals 15 residues. DNA for the CDR3: TGTGCCAGCAGTTACTCGAGGGACTACCAAGAGACCCAGTACTTC. Translated: CASSYSRDYQETQYF.

This chain uses TRBV11-3 with TRBJ2-7; the match to TRBD1 covers 7 bases. Germline loops: CDR1 SGHNT, CDR2 YENEEA. The V gene end was trimmed by 5 bases and the J gene end by 1 base; junction bases not matched to a gene: 5. The CDR3 loop spans 14 amino acids. The CDR3: CASSRPGQSYEQYF. CDR3 coding DNA: TGTGCCAGCAGCCGTCCGGGACAGTCCTACGAGCAGTACTTC. The variable domain in full, completed from reference TRBV11-3 and TRBJ2-7, reads EAGVVQSPRYKIIEKKQPVAFWCNPISGHNTLYWYLQNLGQGPELLIRYENEEAVDDSQLPKDRFSAERLKGVDSTLKIQPAELGDSAVYLCASSRPGQSYEQYFGPGTRLTVT.

The V call is TRBV5-1, the J call TRBJ2-5, with D tentatively TRBD1 (6 bases). The CDR3 loop spans 15 amino acids. Trimming took 4 bases from V and 2 from J, leaving 15 bases between them. From germline, CDR1 is SGHRS and CDR2 YFSETQ. CDR3 sequence (DNA): TGCGCCAGCAGCCCCGGCTACAGGGTGCAAGAGACCCAGTACTTC. Protein product: CASSPGYRVQETQYF.

The V gene is TRBV21-1, the J gene TRBJ1-2; the D call of TRBD1 is as the table states it, not checked on the DNA. TRBV21-1 is a listed pseudogene. The CDR3 spans 17 residues. The CDR3 sequence: CASTIRDRERSGYGYTF. The DNA of the CDR3 is TGTGCCAGCACCATCCGGGACAGGGAAAGGTCGGGGTATGGCTACACCTTC.

The chain carries TRBV7-2 and TRBJ2-1; D call uncertain. Between the trimmed V and J ends, which lost 3 bases and 8 bases, there was a span of 20 bases. The CDR3 extends over 16 amino acids. CDR1 is SGHTA and CDR2 is FQGNSA in the germline V gene. The CDR3 region has the DNA TGTGCCAGCAGCTTTGTATTAGACGACCGTTTCGATGAGCAGTTCTTC. The encoded protein is CASSFVLDDRFDEQFF. Complete variable domain (other parts from reference TRBV7-2 and TRBJ2-1): GAGVSQSPSNKVTEKGKDVELRCDPISGHTALYWYRQSLGQGLEFLIYFQGNSAPDKSGLPSDRFSAERTGGSVSTLTIQRTQQEDSAVYLCASSFVLDDRFDEQFFGPGTRLTVL.

To note about this clone: Other DNA sequences within the sample encode an identical CDR3. The V call is TRBV11-2, the J call TRBJ2-3, with 9 bases identical to TRBD1. Per the germline V gene, CDR1 is SGHAT and CDR2 is FQNNGV. This CDR3 contains 13 residues. With 5 bases clipped from V and 3 bases from J, the junction kept 0 bases outside the gene matches. The DNA for the CDR3 is TGTGCCAGCAGCGGACAGGGGACAGATACGCAGTATTTT. Amino acids: CASSGQGTDTQYF. Drawing the rest from reference TRBV11-2 and TRBJ2-3, the complete variable domain is EAGVAQSPRYKIIEKRQSVAFWCNPISGHATLYWYQQILGQGPKLLIQFQNNGVVDDSQLPKDRFSAERLKGVDSTLKIQPAKLEDSAVYLCASSGQGTDTQYFGPGTRLTVL.

CDR3 residues: CASSPQGATDLNEKLFF. DNA of the CDR3: TGTGCCAGCAGCCCCCAGGGGGCCACCGACCTTAATGAAAAACTGTTTTTT. The chain couples TRBV7-2 to TRBJ1-4, with 8 bases fitting TRBD1. The V gene end was trimmed by 5 bases and the J gene end by 4 bases; junction bases not matched to a gene: 12. This CDR3 contains 17 residues. Germline V gives CDR1 SGHTA, CDR2 FQGNSA.

The chain uses TRBV7-2 and TRBJ1-1, with 9 bases identical to TRBD1. This CDR3 spans 16 amino acids. The V and J ends lost 1 base and 9 bases, in that order; junction bases with no gene match: 12. CDR1 is SGHTA and CDR2 is FQGNSA in the germline V gene. In nucleotides, the CDR3 is TGTGCCAGCAGCTTAGGGACAGGGGCAGTAGGACCCAAAGCTTTCTTT. Its protein is CASSLGTGAVGPKAFF.

The gene calls are TRBV12-3 or TRBV12-4 and TRBJ2-3; 7 nucleotides agree with TRBD2. This CDR3 contains 13 residues. Trimming took 7 bases from V and 6 from J; bases not matched to a gene: 7. CDR3 sequence (DNA): TGTGCCAGCACTACGACTAGCTCGGATACGCAGTATTTT. This encodes CASTTTSSDTQYF.

This clone was counted once. V and J are TRBV9 and TRBJ2-7; the D call may be TRBD1 or TRBD2 (6 bases each). V was pared by 4 bases and J by 1 base, with 12 bases between. This CDR3 comprises 14 residues. The germline V gene encodes CDR1 SGDLS and CDR2 YYNGEE. The CDR3 here is CASSPEGGSYEQYF. The CDR3 nucleotides read TGTGCCAGCAGCCCAGAGGGGGGTTCCTACGAGCAGTACTTC.

The chain couples TRBV19 to TRBJ2-7, with 10 bases lining up with TRBD1. V gave up 5 bases and J gave up 3 bases; unmatched junction bases: 7. Germline V gene sequence: CDR1 LNHDA, CDR2 SQIVND (reference sequence). The CDR3 contains 15 residues. The CDR3 coding sequence is TGTGCCAGTAGTCCCCCAGGGACAGGGGACTACGAGCAGTACTTC. Translated, it gives CASSPPGTGDYEQYF.

The chain recombines TRBV19 with TRBJ1-3; 7 bases map to TRBD1. This CDR3 is built from 15 residues. Per germline, CDR1 LNHDA and CDR2 SQIVND (reference sequence). Unmatched junction bases numbered 9, after V lost 10 bases and J lost 0 bases. The DNA for the CDR3 is TGTGCCACCCAGGACCCAGGGGGCTCTGGAAACACCATATATTTT. Its protein is CATQDPGGSGNTIYF.

The genes are TRBV3-1 (or the pseudogene TRBV3-2) and TRBJ2-1; the D gene is possibly TRBD2 (5 bases). The CDR3 consists of 14 residues. The ends were cut back, 4 bases at V and 6 bases at J, with 13 bases in the middle. Per the germline V gene, CDR1 is LGHDT and CDR2 is YNNKEL (reference sequence). The CDR3 is CASSREILINEQFF. In nucleotides, the CDR3 is TGTGCCAGCAGCCGGGAGATTTTAATCAATGAGCAGTTCTTC.

The J gene is TRBJ2-3, the V gene TRBV6-2 or TRBV6-3; weak D call: TRBD2 (5 bases). The V gene lost 6 bases and the J gene lost 3 bases, with 16 bases spanning the gap. The CDR3 contains 15 residues. Germline CDR1 reads MNHEY; CDR2 reads SVGEGT. As DNA, the CDR3 is TGTGCCAGCAGCGCCGGACTGTGGGCAACAGATACGCAGTATTTT. It specifies CASSAGLWATDTQYF.

This chain connects TRBV28 to TRBJ1-1; 10 bases match TRBD1. Trimming at V came to 6 bases and at J to 5 bases, leaving 9 bases not matched to a gene. Germline V lookup: CDR1 MDHEN, CDR2 SYDVKM. The CDR3 runs 15 residues. The CDR3, as DNA: TGTGCCAGCAGCCGTACGACAGGGGGCGCAACTGAAGCTTTCTTT. It yields the protein CASSRTTGGATEAFF.